The source of this T cell receptor (beta chain) is a study of T-cell reconstitution after alpha-beta-depleted transplantation in children. Study-wide findings and caveats: Diversity and T-cell counts at one year after transplant derived mostly from new T cells. In patients about two months after transplant, alpha-beta T cells reportedly arose from several hundred expanded graft clones. Surviving recipient T cells and thymic progenitors accounted for the high day-60 TCRbeta diversity observed in some patients.

In its sample, this clonotype was seen many times. Its antigen is still unknown. Germline values: CDR1 ENHRY, CDR2 SYGVKD. The CDR3 spans 15 residues. The V gene end was trimmed by 9 bases and the J gene end by 3 bases; junction bases not matched to a gene: 8. Unique molecular identifiers were used to barcode this TCRbeta library. Each CDR3 protein is one row after TCRdb ran MiXCR on the PCR reads. The sample holds about 290,000 distinct CDR3 sequences, almost 8% seen once. This TCR derives from a female patient aged 2-15 years who had a stem cell transplant for Fanconi anemia, so the T cells may come from the graft donor. The specimen comprised peripheral blood, sampled 360 days after TCRalphabeta/CD19-depleted stem cell transplant. The chain recombines TRBV10-3 with TRBJ2-3, with 11 bases identical to TRBD1. The CDR3 here is CAMAGQGAGTDTQYF. In DNA form, the CDR3 reads TGTGCCATGGCCGGACAGGGGGCTGGAACAGATACGCAGTATTTT.